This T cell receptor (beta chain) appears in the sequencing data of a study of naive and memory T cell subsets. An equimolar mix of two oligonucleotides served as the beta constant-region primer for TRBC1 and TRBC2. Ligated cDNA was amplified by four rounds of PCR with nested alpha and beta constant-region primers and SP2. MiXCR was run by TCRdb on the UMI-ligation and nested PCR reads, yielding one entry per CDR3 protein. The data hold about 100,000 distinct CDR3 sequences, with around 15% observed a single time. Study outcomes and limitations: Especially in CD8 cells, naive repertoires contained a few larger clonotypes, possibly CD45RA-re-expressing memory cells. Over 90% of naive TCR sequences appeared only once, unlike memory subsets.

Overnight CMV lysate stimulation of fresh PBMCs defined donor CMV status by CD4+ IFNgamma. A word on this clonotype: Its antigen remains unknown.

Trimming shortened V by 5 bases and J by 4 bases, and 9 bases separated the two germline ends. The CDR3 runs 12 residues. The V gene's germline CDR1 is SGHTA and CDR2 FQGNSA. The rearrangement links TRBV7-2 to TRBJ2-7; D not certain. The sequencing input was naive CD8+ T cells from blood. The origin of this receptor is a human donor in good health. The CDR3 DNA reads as TGTGCCAGCAGCGCAACTGGGTACGAGCAGTACTTC. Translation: CASSATGYEQYF. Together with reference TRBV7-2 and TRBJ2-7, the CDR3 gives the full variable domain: GAGVSQSPSNKVTEKGKDVELRCDPISGHTALYWYRQSLGQGLEFLIYFQGNSAPDKSGLPSDRFSAERTGGSVSTLTIQRTQQEDSAVYLCASSATGYEQYFGPGTRLTVT.